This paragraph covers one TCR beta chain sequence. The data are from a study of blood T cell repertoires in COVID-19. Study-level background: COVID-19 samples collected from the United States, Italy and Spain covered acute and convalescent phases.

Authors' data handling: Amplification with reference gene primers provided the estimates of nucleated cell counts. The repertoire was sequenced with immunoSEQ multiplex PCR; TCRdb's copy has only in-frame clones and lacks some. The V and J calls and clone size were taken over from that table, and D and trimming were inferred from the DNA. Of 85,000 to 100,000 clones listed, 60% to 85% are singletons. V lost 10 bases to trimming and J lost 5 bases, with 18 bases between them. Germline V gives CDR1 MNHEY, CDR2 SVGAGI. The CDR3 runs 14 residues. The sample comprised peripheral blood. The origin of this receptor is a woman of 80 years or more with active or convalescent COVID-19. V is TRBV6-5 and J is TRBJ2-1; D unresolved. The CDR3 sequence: CATSLVGEDNEQFF. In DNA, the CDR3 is TGTGCCACCTCCCTAGTGGGTGAAGACAATGAGCAGTTCTTC.